These 17 T cell receptor beta chains were sequenced from one sample in a study of T-cell memory formation after mild COVID-19. TCRdb called the 5' RACE reads again in MiXCR, with one record for every CDR3 protein. The table shows a few hundred thousand distinct CDR3 sequences, with around 15% occurring only once. The sequencing input was PBMCs or a T cell subset sorted from them (not recorded which). The receptors stem from a man aged 18 to 29 who had mild COVID-19 (a few samples of this study predate the infection). Cell type and time point are not known.

In its sample, this clonotype was seen a few times. The rearrangement joins TRBV5-4 to TRBJ2-5; 13 bases agree with TRBD2. CDR1 SGHNT and CDR2 YYREEE come from the germline V gene (reference sequence). V shed 1 base and J 5 bases; nucleotides not matched to a gene: 5. The CDR3 length is 16 residues. The CDR3: CASSLWGLAGRETQYF. In DNA form, the CDR3 reads TGTGCCAGCAGCTTGTGGGGACTAGCGGGGAGGGAGACCCAGTACTTC.

Only one count was recorded for this clonotype. The chain is built from TRBV20-1 and TRBJ2-7, with D unclear. CDR1 and CDR2 (germline): DFQATT, SNEGSKA (reference sequence). Trimming removed 0 bases at V and 2 bases at J, with 11 bases between. The CDR3 has 14 amino acids. CDR3 residues: CSARDLQVPYEQYV. As DNA, the CDR3 is TGCAGTGCTAGAGATCTGCAGGTTCCCTACGAGCAGTACGTC.

This clonotype showed up just a few times. The rearrangement joins TRBV4-3 to TRBJ2-5, with 7 bases fitting TRBD2. The J segment lost 3 bases and the V segment lost 3 bases, leaving 22 bases of the junction unmatched. Per the germline V gene, CDR1 is LGHNA and CDR2 is YSLEER. CDR3 length: 20 amino acids. The CDR3 is CASSQVAQRASGQPKETQYF. CDR3 bases: TGCGCCAGCAGCCAGGTCGCCCAGAGAGCTAGCGGTCAGCCAAAAGAGACCCAGTACTTC.

The chain carries TRBV5-6 and TRBJ2-2, with a weak D call TRBD2 (6 bases). V was pared by 10 bases and J by 0 bases, with 16 bases between. CDR3 length: 15 amino acids. Germline lookup yields CDR1 SGHDT and CDR2 YYEEEE. The CDR3 loop reads CASVRWRANTGELFF. For the CDR3, the DNA is TGTGCCTCCGTCCGATGGAGGGCGAACACCGGGGAGCTGTTTTTT.

Concerning this clonotype itself: The junction departs from the called germline gene at one end, perhaps through a read error. The CDR3 bases are TGTGCCAGCAGCTGGGACAGGCCCCAAGGGACCCAGTACTTC. Translation gives CASSWDRPQGTQYF. This rearrangement joins TRBV7-2 to TRBJ2-5; TRBD1 aligns across 8 bases. CDR1 and CDR2 from the germline V gene are SGHTA and FQGNSA. This CDR3 region has 14 residues.

This chain links TRBV7-9 with TRBJ1-1; 9 bases match TRBD1. Germline V gene lookup returns CDR1 SEHNR and CDR2 FQNEAQ (reference sequence). CDR3 length: 14 residues. The V gene end was trimmed by 5 bases and the J gene end by 7 bases; junction bases not matched to a gene: 8. The DNA for the CDR3 is TGTGCCAGCAGCCGATCACAGGGGGCGGGTGAAGCTTTCTTT. It specifies CASSRSQGAGEAFF.

This clonotype came up a few times. V usage is TRBV15 and J usage is TRBJ1-2; 7 bases fit TRBD1. The trim removed 7 bases at V and 8 bases at J, leaving 19 bases unmatched. This CDR3 region has 16 residues. Germline V gene sequence: CDR1 LNHNV, CDR2 YYDKDF (reference sequence). CDR3 DNA: TGTGCCACCAATCAGAACAGGGGCCGGGGAATATTGGGCTACACCTTC. Translation: CATNQNRGRGILGYTF. Filled out from reference TRBV15 and TRBJ1-2, the complete variable domain reads DAMVIQNPRYQVTQFGKPVTLSCSQTLNHNVMYWYQQKSSQAPKLLFHYYDKDFNNEADTPDNFQSRRPNTSFCFLDIRSPGLGDTAMYLCATNQNRGRGILGYTFGSGTRLTVV.

This clonotype was observed a handful of times. The chain combines TRBV28 with TRBJ2-1; maybe TRBD2 (6 bases). V lost 3 bases, J lost 12 bases, and 18 bases lay in between. CDR1 MDHEN and CDR2 SYDVKM come from the germline V gene. The CDR3 is 14 amino acids. The CDR3 spells CASSFQRLDFGQFF. Here the CDR3 DNA reads TGTGCCAGCAGTTTTCAGCGACTAGACTTCGGGCAGTTCTTC.

A few counts support this clonotype. This chain joins TRBV3-1 and TRBJ1-2; D is ambiguous. CDR1 is LGHDT, CDR2 YNNKEL, per germline (reference sequence). V dropped 1 base and J dropped 3 bases, with 12 bases sitting between them. CDR3 length equals 15 residues. CDR3 sequence: CASSQGEAVDYGYTF. Written as DNA, the CDR3 is TGTGCCAGCAGCCAAGGGGAGGCAGTAGACTATGGCTACACCTTC. Full variable domain (remainder filled in from reference TRBV3-1 and TRBJ1-2): DTAVSQTPKYLVTQMGNDKSIKCEQNLGHDTMYWYKQDSKKFLKIMFSYNNKELIINETVPNRFSPKSPDKAHLNLHINSLELGDSAVYFCASSQGEAVDYGYTFGSGTRLTVV.

This clonotype was seen more than once but under ten times. The chain has TRBV19 and TRBJ2-2; no definite D call. This CDR3 is built from 11 residues. CDR1 LNHDA and CDR2 SQIVND come from the germline V gene (reference sequence). V shed 6 bases and J shed 8 bases, with 7 bases lying between them. The CDR3 coding sequence is TGTGCCAGTAGGAAGGTTGGGGAGCTGTTTTTT. It encodes CASRKVGELFF. Combining the CDR3 with reference TRBV19 and TRBJ2-2 gives the whole variable domain DGGITQSPKYLFRKEGQNVTLSCEQNLNHDAMYWYRQDPGQGLRLIYYSQIVNDFQKGDIAEGYSVSREKKESFPLTVTSAQKNPTAFYLCASRKVGELFFGEGSRLTVL.

There are a few counts of this clonotype. The chain joins TRBV7-2 to TRBJ2-1, with no clear D. The V end was cut by 1 base, the J end by 7 bases, with 5 bases between. The CDR3 consists of 12 residues. In germline, CDR1 is SGHTA, CDR2 FQGNSA. The CDR3 nucleotides are TGTGCCAGCAGCTTAGACTGGAATGAGCAGTTCTTC. Protein: CASSLDWNEQFF.

The gene calls are TRBV6-1 and TRBJ1-6; 8 bases are a match to TRBD1. The CDR3 sequence is 16 residues long. Trimming removed 2 bases from V and 7 bases from J; junction bases left unmatched: 7. Germline assignment: CDR1 MNHNS and CDR2 SASEGT. CDR3 residues: CASSESFWTGNSPLHF. CDR3 coding DNA: TGTGCCAGCAGTGAATCTTTCTGGACAGGGAATTCACCCCTCCACTTT.

The V and J genes are TRBV12-3 or TRBV12-4 and TRBJ2-2, with D unclear. V was shortened by 3 bases and J by 1 base, with 6 bases between the two germline ends. CDR3 size: 14 residues. Here the CDR3 reads CASSFQMNTGELFF. CDR3 nucleotides: TGTGCCAGCAGTTTCCAGATGAACACCGGGGAGCTGTTTTTT.

A few counts support this clonotype. The V call is TRBV5-1, the J call TRBJ1-2, with 9 nucleotides matching TRBD1. CDR1 is SGHRS and CDR2 is YFSETQ in the germline V gene. V trimming: 6 bases; J trimming: 6 bases; junction bases outside the gene matches: 9. The CDR3 runs to 14 residues. The CDR3 DNA reads as TGCGCCAGCACTTCGACAGGGGGGATCGATGGCTACACCTTC. Amino acid sequence: CASTSTGGIDGYTF.

A few counts support this clonotype. V and J are TRBV2 and TRBJ2-5; 9 nucleotides line up with TRBD2. There are 15 residues in the CDR3. Germline CDR1 is SNHLY and CDR2 is FYNNEI. Unmatched junction bases numbered 5, after V lost 3 bases and J lost 3 bases. In DNA, the CDR3 is TGTGCCAGCAGTGAGGCTAGCGGGGTTAAAGAGACCCAGTACTTC. Its translation: CASSEASGVKETQYF.

J is TRBJ2-2 and V is TRBV7-6, with a possible D match to TRBD2 (7 bases). V lost 4 bases and J lost 6, with 15 bases in between. The CDR3 consists of 15 residues. CDR1 is SGHVS, CDR2 FNYEAQ, per germline. CDR3 nucleotides: TGTGCCAGCAGCTCTGTCCGGGGGGCCCCCGGGGAGCTGTTTTTT. This translates into CASSSVRGAPGELFF.

This clonotype was detected only a few times. V and J are TRBV5-1 and TRBJ2-2; 8 nucleotides agree with TRBD2. V was clipped by 0 bases and J by 4 bases; unmatched bases: 2. The CDR3 runs 15 residues. Germline loops: CDR1 SGHRS, CDR2 YFSETQ. The CDR3 reads CASSLAGLATGELFF. The CDR3 nucleotides read TGCGCCAGCAGCTTGGCTGGACTAGCCACCGGGGAGCTGTTTTTT.